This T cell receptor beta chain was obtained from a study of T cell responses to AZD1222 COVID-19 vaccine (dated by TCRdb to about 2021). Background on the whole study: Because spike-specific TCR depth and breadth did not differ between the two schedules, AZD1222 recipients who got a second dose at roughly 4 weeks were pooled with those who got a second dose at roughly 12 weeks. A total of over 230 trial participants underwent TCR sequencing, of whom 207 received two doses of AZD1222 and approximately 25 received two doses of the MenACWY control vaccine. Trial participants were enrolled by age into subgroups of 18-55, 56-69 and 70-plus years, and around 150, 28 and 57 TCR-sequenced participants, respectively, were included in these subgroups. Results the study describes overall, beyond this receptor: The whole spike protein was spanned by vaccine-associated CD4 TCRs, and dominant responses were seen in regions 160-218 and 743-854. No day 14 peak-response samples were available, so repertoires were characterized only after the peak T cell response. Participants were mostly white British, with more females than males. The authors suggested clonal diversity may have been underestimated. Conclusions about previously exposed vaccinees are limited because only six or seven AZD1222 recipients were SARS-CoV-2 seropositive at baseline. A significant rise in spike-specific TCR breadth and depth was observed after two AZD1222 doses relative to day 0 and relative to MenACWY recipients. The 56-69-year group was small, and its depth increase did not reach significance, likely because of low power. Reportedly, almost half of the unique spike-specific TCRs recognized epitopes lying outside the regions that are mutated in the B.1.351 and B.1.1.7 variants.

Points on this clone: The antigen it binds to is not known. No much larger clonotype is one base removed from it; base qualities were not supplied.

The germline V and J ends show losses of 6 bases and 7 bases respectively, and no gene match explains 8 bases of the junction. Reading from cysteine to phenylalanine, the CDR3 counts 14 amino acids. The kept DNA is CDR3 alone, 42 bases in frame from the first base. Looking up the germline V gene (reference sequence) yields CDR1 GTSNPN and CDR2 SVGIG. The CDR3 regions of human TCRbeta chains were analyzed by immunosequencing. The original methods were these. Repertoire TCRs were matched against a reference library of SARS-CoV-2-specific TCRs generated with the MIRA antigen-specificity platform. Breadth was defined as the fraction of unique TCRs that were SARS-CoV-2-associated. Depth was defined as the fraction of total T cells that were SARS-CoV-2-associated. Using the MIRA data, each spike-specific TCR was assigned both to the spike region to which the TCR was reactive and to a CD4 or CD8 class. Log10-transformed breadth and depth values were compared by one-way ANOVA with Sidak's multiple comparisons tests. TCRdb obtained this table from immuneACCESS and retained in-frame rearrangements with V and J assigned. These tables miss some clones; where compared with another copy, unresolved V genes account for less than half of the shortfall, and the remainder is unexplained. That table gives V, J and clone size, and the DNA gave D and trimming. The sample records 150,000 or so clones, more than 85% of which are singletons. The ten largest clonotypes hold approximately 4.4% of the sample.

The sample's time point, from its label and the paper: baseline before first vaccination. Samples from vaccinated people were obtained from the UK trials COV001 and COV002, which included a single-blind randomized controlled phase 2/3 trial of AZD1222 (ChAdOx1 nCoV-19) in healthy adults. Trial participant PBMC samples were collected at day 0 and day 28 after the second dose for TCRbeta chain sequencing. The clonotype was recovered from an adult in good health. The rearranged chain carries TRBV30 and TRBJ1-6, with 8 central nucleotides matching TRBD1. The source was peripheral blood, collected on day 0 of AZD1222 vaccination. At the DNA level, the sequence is TGTGCCTGCAGAAGACAGGGGACCAATTCACCCCTCCACTTT. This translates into CACRRQGTNSPLHF.